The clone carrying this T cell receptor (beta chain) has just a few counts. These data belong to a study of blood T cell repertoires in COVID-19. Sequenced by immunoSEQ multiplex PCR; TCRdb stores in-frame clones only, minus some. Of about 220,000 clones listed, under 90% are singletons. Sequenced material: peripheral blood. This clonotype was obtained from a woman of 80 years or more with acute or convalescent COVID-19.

CDR3: CASSEFDRVTEAFF. The DNA of the CDR3 is TGTGCCAGCAGTGAGTTTGACAGGGTCACTGAAGCTTTCTTT. The chain combines TRBV2 with TRBJ1-1; 7 positions agree with TRBD1. The CDR3 covers 14 residues. The trim removed 3 bases at V and 4 bases at J, leaving 5 bases unmatched. Per germline, CDR1 SNHLY and CDR2 FYNNEI.